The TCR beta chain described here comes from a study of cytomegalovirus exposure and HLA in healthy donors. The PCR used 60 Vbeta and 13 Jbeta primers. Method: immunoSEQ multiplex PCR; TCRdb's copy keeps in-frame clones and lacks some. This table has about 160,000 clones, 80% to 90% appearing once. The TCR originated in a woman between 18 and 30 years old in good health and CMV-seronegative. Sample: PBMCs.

CDR3 DNA: TGTGCCAGCATTGTCGACTTGGGGCGAAACTATGGCTACACCTTC. This translates into CASIVDLGRNYGYTF. The chain combines TRBV6-6 with TRBJ1-2, with D maybe TRBD1 (5 bases). Per the germline V gene, CDR1 is MNHNY and CDR2 is SVGAGI (reference sequence). Between the trimmed V and J ends, which lost 7 bases and 2 bases, there was a span of 17 bases. This CDR3 is built from 15 residues.